The source of this T cell receptor (beta chain) is a study of CD8 T cells in Susac syndrome (dated by TCRdb to 2018 to 2020). For the wider study: Among the Susac syndrome patients who were sequenced, clinically active disease was present in six and clinical remission was observed in about eight. The study compared CD8+ T cell repertoire clonality among roughly eleven healthy donors, approximately 14 Susac syndrome patients and approximately 16 multiple sclerosis patients. At blood withdrawal, Susac syndrome patients were therapy-naive, treated with corticosteroids (with IVIg additionally given to some), or treated with IVIg alone. The study used repertoire sequencing to test whether antigen drove CD8+ T cell activation and differentiation in Susac syndrome.

General findings and caveats noted by the study authors: Susac syndrome CD8+ repertoires showed clonal expansion, highest in CD8+ TEMRA cells and greater in clinically active than remitting patients. Some 17 Susac-specific public clones were identified in the total CD8+ repertoire, and five Susac-specific public clones were identified in the CD8+ TEMRA repertoire. The study acknowledged that relatively few individuals were included in the TCR sequencing and HLA analysis.

Peripheral blood CD8+ and CD4+ T cells from healthy donors, Susac syndrome patients and multiple sclerosis patients were profiled by high-throughput TCR beta sequencing. Recently defined diagnostic criteria for definite or probable disease were met by the Susac syndrome patients. Bulk CD8+ and CD4+ T cells were purified magnetically by negative isolation, whereas CD8+ TEMRA cells were enriched by FACS. Blood was drawn into EDTA tubes, processed within 24 hours, and PBMCs were isolated by density gradient centrifugation. PBMCs destined for TCR sequencing were cryopreserved in liquid nitrogen and later thawed in a 37 °C water bath. The sorted or isolated CD4+, CD8+ and CD8+ TEMRA cells reached a purity of at least 90%. Notes on this clonotype: There is no known antigen for this receptor. Nothing much larger sits one base from this clone, and base qualities are not available.

From its cysteine to its phenylalanine, the CDR3 spans 11 amino acids. Here the CDR3 DNA is all that survives: 33 bases in frame from base 1. The germline V gene (reference sequence) yields GTSNPN for CDR1 and SVGIG for CDR2. V is pared back by 2 bases and J by 10 bases, with 9 bases lying between the germline termini. RNA was extracted using the RNeasy kit, and roughly 0.45 to 1 microgram was reverse transcribed with random hexamers. The immunoSEQ multiplex PCR assay, covering 54 Vbeta and 13 Jbeta segments, was used to amplify TCR beta CDR3 regions. PCR amplification bias was corrected using a synthetic template baseline for primer optimization and computational correction. On the study's bioinformatics: Reads were annotated to V, D and J genes according to IMGT and were analyzed with immunoSEQ Analyzer, with only productive sequences retained. Clonality was computed as one minus Shannon entropy normalized by log2 of the number of productive unique sequences. For each patient and control, public and private clones were evaluated within the 100 most prevalent clones. Clones were defined as Susac-specific when absent from the healthy and MS cohorts, from about a thousand published viral clones and from other ImmuneACCESS disease sequences. The public reads were quality trimmed at Q25 with fastp and then assembled into clones with MiXCR by TCRdb, keeping productive beta chains. Rows merge per CDR3 protein into single entries with the most common DNA and genes. The V and J calls and clone size are TCRdb's, not the authors'. Counted in this sample were about 130,000 distinct CDR3 sequences; more than 90% of them appeared once. The top ten constitute around 0.21% of the sample.

Sequencing used CD8+ T cells from PBMCs. This clonotype was sampled from a human donor with Susac syndrome. The chain was built from TRBV30 and TRBJ2-1; a tentative D match to TRBD2 spans 5 bases. The sequence in DNA is TGTGCCTGGAGTAGCGGTCGAGAGCAGTTCTTC. Translation gives CAWSSGREQFF.